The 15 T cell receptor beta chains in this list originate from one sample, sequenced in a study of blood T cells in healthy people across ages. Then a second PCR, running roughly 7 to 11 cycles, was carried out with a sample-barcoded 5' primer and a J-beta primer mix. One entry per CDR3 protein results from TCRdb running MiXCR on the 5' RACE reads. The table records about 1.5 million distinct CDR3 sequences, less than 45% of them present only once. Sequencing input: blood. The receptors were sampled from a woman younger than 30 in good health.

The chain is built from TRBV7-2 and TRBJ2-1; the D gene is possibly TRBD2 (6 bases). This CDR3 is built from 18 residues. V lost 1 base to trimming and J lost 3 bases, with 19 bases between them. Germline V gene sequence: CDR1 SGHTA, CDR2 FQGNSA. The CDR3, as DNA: TGTGCCAGCAGCTTAGTTGTGTTTGGGGGGTATCTCTACAATGAGCAGTTCTTC. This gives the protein CASSLVVFGGYLYNEQFF.

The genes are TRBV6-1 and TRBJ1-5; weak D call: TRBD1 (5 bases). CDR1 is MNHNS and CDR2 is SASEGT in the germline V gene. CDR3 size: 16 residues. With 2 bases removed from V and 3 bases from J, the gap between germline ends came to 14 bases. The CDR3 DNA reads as TGTGCCAGCAGTGAACGCCATGCGGGACCCAATCAGCCCCAGCATTTT. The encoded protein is CASSERHAGPNQPQHF.

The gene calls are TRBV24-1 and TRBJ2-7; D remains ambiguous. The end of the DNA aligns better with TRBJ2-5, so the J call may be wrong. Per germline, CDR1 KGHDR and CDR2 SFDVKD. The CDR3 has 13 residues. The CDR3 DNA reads TGTGCCACCAGTGAGTCCCCGAGGGAGACCCAGTACTTC. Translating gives CATSESPRETQYF.

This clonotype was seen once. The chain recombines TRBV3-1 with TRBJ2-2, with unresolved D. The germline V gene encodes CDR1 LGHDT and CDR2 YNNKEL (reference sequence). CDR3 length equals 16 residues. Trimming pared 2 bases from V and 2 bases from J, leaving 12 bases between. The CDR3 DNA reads TGTGCCAGCAGCCAATTTCCCGGTAGCAACACCGGGGAGCTGTTTTTT. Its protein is CASSQFPGSNTGELFF.

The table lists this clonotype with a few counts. DNA for the CDR3: TGCAGTGCTAGAGCCCCGGGACCAAACTACGAGCAGTACTTC. Residues: CSARAPGPNYEQYF. The chain employs TRBV20-1 and TRBJ2-7; D could derive from TRBD1 or TRBD2 (5 bases each). The CDR3 is 14 amino acids. V gave up 1 base and J gave up 3 bases, with 13 bases separating them. CDR1 is DFQATT and CDR2 is SNEGSKA in the germline V gene (reference sequence).

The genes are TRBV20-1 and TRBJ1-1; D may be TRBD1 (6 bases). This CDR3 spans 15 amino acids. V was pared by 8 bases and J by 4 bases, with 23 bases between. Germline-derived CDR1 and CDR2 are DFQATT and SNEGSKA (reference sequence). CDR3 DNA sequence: TGCAGTACTCCCGGTCTAGGGGGTAGGATCACTGAAGCTTTCTTT. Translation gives CSTPGLGGRITEAFF.

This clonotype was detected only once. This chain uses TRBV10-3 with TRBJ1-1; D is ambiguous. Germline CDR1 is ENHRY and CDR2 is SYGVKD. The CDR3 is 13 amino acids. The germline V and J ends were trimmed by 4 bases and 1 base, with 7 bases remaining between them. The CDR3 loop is CAISATENTEAFF. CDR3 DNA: TGTGCCATCAGTGCAACAGAGAACACTGAAGCTTTCTTT.

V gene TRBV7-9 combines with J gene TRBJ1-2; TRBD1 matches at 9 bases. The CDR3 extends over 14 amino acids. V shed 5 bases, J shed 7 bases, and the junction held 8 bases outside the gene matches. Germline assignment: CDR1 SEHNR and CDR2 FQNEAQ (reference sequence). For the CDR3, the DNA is TGTGCCAGCAGCAGGGAACAGGGGGCTGGTGGCTACACCTTC. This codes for CASSREQGAGGYTF.

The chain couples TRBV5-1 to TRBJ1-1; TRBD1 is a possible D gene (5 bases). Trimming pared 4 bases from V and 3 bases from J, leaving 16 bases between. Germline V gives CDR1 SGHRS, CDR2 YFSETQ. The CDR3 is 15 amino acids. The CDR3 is CASSRDASGDTEAFF. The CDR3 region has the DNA TGCGCCAGCAGCCGGGACGCCTCGGGGGACACTGAAGCTTTCTTT. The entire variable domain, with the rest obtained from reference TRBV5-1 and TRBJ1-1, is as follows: KAGVTQTPRYLIKTRGQQVTLSCSPISGHRSVSWYQQTPGQGLQFLFEYFSETQRNKGNFPGRFSGRQFSNSRSEMNVSTLELGDSALYLCASSRDASGDTEAFFGQGTRLTVV.

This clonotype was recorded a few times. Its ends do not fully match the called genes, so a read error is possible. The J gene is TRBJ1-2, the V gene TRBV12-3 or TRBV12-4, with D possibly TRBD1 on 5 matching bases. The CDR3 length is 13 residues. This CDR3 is CASSFRGNCGYTF. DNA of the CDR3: TGTGCCAGCAGTTTTCGGGGGAACTGTGGCTACACCTTC.

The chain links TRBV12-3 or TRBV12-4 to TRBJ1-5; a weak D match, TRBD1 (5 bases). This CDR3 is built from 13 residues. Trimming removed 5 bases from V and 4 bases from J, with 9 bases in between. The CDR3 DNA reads TGTGCCAGCAGTGAGTACAGGAATCAGCCCCAGCATTTT. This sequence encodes CASSEYRNQPQHF.

CDR3 DNA sequence: TGCAGCGTTCCACAAGGACGGGGCGGCGAGCAGTACTTC. Protein: CSVPQGRGGEQYF. The J gene is TRBJ2-7, the V gene TRBV29-1, with D perhaps given as TRBD1 or TRBD2 (5 bases each). Trimming took 5 bases from V and 6 from J, leaving 17 bases between them. The CDR3 consists of 13 residues. Germline values: CDR1 SQVTM, CDR2 ANQGSEA.

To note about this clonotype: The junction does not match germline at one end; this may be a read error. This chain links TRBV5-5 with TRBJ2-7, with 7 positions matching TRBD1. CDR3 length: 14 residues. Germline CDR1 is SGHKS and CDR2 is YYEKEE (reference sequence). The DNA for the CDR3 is TGTGCCAACAGCTTTTGGGACAGTGCCTACGAGCAGTACTTC. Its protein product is CANSFWDSAYEQYF.

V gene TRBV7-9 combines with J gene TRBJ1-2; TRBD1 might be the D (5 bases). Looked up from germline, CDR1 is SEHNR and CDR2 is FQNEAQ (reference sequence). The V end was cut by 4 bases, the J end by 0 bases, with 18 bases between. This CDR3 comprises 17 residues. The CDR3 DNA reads TGTGCCAGCAGCTCAATCAGATCGGGGGGAACTAACTATGGCTACACCTTC. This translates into CASSSIRSGGTNYGYTF.

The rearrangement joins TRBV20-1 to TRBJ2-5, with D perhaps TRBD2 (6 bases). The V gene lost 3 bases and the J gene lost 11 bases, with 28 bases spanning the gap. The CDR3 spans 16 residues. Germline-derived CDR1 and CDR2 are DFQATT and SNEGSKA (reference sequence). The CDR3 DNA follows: TGCAGTGCTAGCGCTAGCGCATGGAGGTTGGTCAATGAGCAGTACTTC. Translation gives CSASASAWRLVNEQYF.